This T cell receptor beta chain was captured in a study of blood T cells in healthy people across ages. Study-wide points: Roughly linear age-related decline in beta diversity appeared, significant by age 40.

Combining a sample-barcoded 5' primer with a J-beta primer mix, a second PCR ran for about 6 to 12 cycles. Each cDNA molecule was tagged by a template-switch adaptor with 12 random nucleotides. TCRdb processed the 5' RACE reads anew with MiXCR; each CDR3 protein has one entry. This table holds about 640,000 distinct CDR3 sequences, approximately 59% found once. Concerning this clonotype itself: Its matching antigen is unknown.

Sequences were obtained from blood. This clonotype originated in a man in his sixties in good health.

As DNA, the CDR3 is TGTGCCAGCAGGCAGGGTGCAGCAAATTATGAAGCTTTCTTT. As protein: CASRQGAANYEAFF. The chain uses TRBV12-3 or TRBV12-4 and TRBJ1-1; maybe TRBD1 (5 bases). Trimming shortened V by 6 bases and J by 7 bases, and 18 bases separated the two germline ends. This CDR3 has 14 residues.